Listed below are T cell receptor beta chains from one sample, sequenced in a study of blood T cell repertoires in COVID-19. The protocol was immunoSEQ multiplex PCR, while the TCRdb copy is restricted to in-frame clones and leaves out a portion. Among around 140,000 clones, about 89% were seen once, and the ten largest hold about an eighth. What was sequenced was peripheral blood. These receptors were taken from a woman between 65 and 79 years old with COVID-19, enrolled during active disease. Each CDR3 is given without its conserved first and last residue.

CDR3 protein	V gene	J gene
AISRDRAYEQY	TRBV10-3	TRBJ2-7
ASSSFGLAGETQY	TRBV28	TRBJ2-5
ASSQSERGESPLH	TRBV23-1	TRBJ1-6
ASSPPGGPTGELF	TRBV6-2/TRBV6-3	TRBJ2-2
ASSLSSGEREQY	TRBV2	TRBJ2-7
ASSRVGLNNQPQH	TRBV2	TRBJ1-5
ASSLTAHYGYT	TRBV7-2	TRBJ1-2
ASSESGDTFGAF	TRBV10-1	TRBJ1-1
ASSERGANEKLF	TRBV6-1	TRBJ1-4
ASSLFRAPRNYGYT	TRBV28	TRBJ1-2
ASSVAPGGVRTGELF	TRBV9	TRBJ2-2
ASSLVLGGRNTEAF	TRBV5-1	TRBJ1-1
ASSIRGQLGETQY	TRBV19	TRBJ2-5
ASSTPSGGSADTQY	TRBV18	TRBJ2-3
ASSEGEDGSQPQH	TRBV6-1	TRBJ1-5
ASSPNSRESQH	TRBV12-3/TRBV12-4	TRBJ1-5
ASSESRTGRNTEAF	TRBV6-1	TRBJ1-1
ASSGGQGSGSPLH	TRBV9	TRBJ1-6
ASSSSFDQPQH	TRBV6-6	TRBJ1-5
SASRGISATTLEQY	TRBV20-1	TRBJ2-7
ASSLSGEGQPQH	TRBV5-1	TRBJ1-5
ASSVRERGYNEQF	TRBV11-3	TRBJ2-1
ASSLAGVSGNTIY	TRBV5-6	TRBJ1-3
ASSVGGSGANVLT	TRBV28	TRBJ2-6
ASSLVGNTEAF	TRBV11-2	TRBJ1-1
ASSYSSGKADSPLH	TRBV6-2/TRBV6-3	TRBJ1-6
ASSRGQGQPYEQY	TRBV7-2	TRBJ2-7
ATSDSTGTYNEQF	TRBV24-1	TRBJ2-1
ASSYASGGAYEQY	TRBV6-6	TRBJ2-7
ASSRGQDTEAF	TRBV18	TRBJ1-1
ASSLGRGLSTDTQY	TRBV5-1	TRBJ2-3
ASSYSGDSTDTQY	TRBV5-1	TRBJ2-3
ASSPNGGFSNQPQH	TRBV7-7	TRBJ1-5
SVEDGVYGYT	TRBV29-1	TRBJ1-2
ASSPILQGYQPQH	TRBV2	TRBJ1-5
ASSSPGDGSYGYT	TRBV6-5	TRBJ1-2
ASREGGNTGELF	TRBV5-1	TRBJ2-2
ASSVGGQGYTEAF	TRBV9	TRBJ1-1